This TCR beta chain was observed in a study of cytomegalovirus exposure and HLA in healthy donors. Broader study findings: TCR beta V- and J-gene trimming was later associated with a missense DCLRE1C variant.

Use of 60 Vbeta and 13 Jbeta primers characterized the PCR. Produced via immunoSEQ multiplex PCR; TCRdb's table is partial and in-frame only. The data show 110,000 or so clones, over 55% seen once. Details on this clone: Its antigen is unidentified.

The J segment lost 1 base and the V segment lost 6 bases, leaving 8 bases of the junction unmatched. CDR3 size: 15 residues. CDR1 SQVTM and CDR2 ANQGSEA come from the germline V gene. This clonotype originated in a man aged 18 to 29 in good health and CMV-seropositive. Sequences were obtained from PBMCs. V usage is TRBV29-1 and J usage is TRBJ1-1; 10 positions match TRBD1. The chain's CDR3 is CSVAIGTGANTEAFF. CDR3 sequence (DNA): TGCAGCGTCGCGATCGGGACAGGGGCGAACACTGAAGCTTTCTTT.